The present TCR beta chain was sequenced within a study of blood T cells in healthy people across ages. The overall study: Through template switching, about one barcoded beta molecule was captured per two T cells, as measured in model experiments.

The study isolated at least 6.5 million PBMCs from each sample. Extracted total RNA amounted to at least 6 micrograms for each sample. The CDR3 runs to 15 residues. The table lists this clonotype with many counts. One end of the junction fails to match germline, which may point to a read error. A sample-barcoded 5' primer and a J-beta primer mix were used in a second PCR of roughly 7 to 11 cycles. One entry per CDR3 protein, called by TCRdb with MiXCR from the 5' RACE reads. The sample lists fewer than 900,000 distinct CDR3 sequences; about 36% were seen once. This TCR was recovered from a man aged 18 to 29 in good health. The chain links TRBV12-3 or TRBV12-4 to TRBJ2-7; D is possibly TRBD1 (6 bases). The sample was blood. The CDR3: CASSLGQPYPYEQYF. For the CDR3, the DNA is TGTGCCAGCAGCTTAGGACAGCCCTACCCCTACGAGCAGTACTTC.